A single TCR beta chain is shown here with its context. The germline V gene has CDR1 WSHSY and CDR2 SAAADI. J lost 3 bases, V lost 8 bases, and 4 bases had no gene match. The CDR3 extends over 14 amino acids. The source of the sample is a study of cytomegalovirus exposure and HLA in healthy donors. The PCR contained 60 Vbeta and 13 Jbeta primers. The method was immunoSEQ multiplex PCR; TCRdb's version includes in-frame clones alone and lacks a portion of them. The table records about 130,000 clones, about 66% of them present only once. The genes are TRBV10-2 and TRBJ2-3, with 11 nucleotides matching TRBD1. The source is a human donor in good health. The sequencing input was PBMCs. CDR3 nucleotides: TGCGCCAGCTGGGGACAGGGGGGTACAGATACGCAGTATTTT. Amino acid sequence: CASWGQGGTDTQYF.